The sequence of this T cell receptor (beta chain) was determined in a study of control samples from healthy donors and cancer patients. Clones were sequenced by immunoSEQ multiplex PCR, and TCRdb holds only the in-frame ones, with some missing. This table holds approximately 160,000 clones, 90% to 95% found once. Germline loops: CDR1 LGHDT, CDR2 YNNKEL (reference sequence). This CDR3 comprises 14 residues. V gave up 4 bases and J gave up 7 bases; unmatched junction bases: 6. The specimen was blood. The clonotype was recovered from a woman in her late teens or twenties in good health. This chain uses TRBV3-1 (or the pseudogene TRBV3-2) with TRBJ2-2; 7 bases match TRBD2. The CDR3 loop is CASSLLGLDGELFF. The CDR3 region has the DNA TGTGCCAGCAGCCTACTCGGACTAGACGGGGAGCTGTTTTTT.